This TCR beta chain was identified during a study of T cell responses to AZD1222 COVID-19 vaccine. Study conclusions and caveats: Clonal diversity was possibly underestimated, and white British individuals and females predominated among donors.

Points on this clone: The antigen is undetermined.

TCRdb keeps only in-frame clones here, not all; method: immunoSEQ multiplex PCR. Of approximately 140,000 clones detected, nearly 95% appear once; the ten largest clones hold about 5%. CDR3 length: 13 residues. Trimming left V 1 base short and J 1 base short, with 4 bases between. In germline, CDR1 is SGHAT, CDR2 FQDESV (reference sequence). Sequenced material: peripheral blood, taken on day 0 of AZD1222 vaccination. This chain uses TRBV11-1 with TRBJ1-1, with D unresolved. The receptor was derived from an adult in good health. The CDR3 bases are TGTGCCAGCAGCTTAGGGGAGAACACTGAAGCTTTCTTT. This codes for CASSLGENTEAFF.